These T cell receptor beta chains were read from a single sample in a study of CD8 T cells in Susac syndrome. TCRdb reanalysed the immunoSEQ multiplex PCR reads using MiXCR and keeps one entry per CDR3 protein. The sample has 70,000 to 95,000 distinct CDR3 sequences; about 93% are singletons. Sample: CD8+ T cells from PBMCs. Every receptor here comes from a human donor with Susac syndrome. The conserved cysteine and the conserved F or W are not part of the CDR3 here.

V gene	J gene	CDR3 protein
TRBV28	TRBJ2-7	ASSHTGTGVYEQY
TRBV29-1	TRBJ2-5	SVEGGVETQY
TRBV6-4	TRBJ2-1	ASSDESSGGSEQF
TRBV7-9	TRBJ1-2	ASSLGTGGVYGYT
TRBV14	TRBJ2-7	ASSQERDYLYEQY
TRBV5-4	TRBJ1-4	ASSSDHGFATNEKLF
TRBV29-1	TRBJ1-4	SVEADGGVEEKLF
TRBV2	TRBJ1-5	ASSDEGYSNQPQH
TRBV4-1	TRBJ2-7	ASSRAGDEQY
TRBV25-1	TRBJ1-1	ASSGGSSTEAF
TRBV20-1	TRBJ2-5	SAMGPGGTQETQY
TRBV12-3/TRBV12-4	TRBJ1-5	ASSWQGGQGWQPQH
TRBV12-3/TRBV12-4	TRBJ1-2	ASWNDPGTAPIYT